The present TCR beta chain was sequenced within a study of T cells after yellow fever vaccination. General study findings and limits: Secondary responses were weaker yet peaked faster, day 5 versus 15. Overlap between CD4 and CD8 compartments was detected for a small share of clonotypes. The booster saw the reappearance of most primary-vaccination clones (roughly 95% CD4, 88% CD8).

Universal primer sites and UMIs were introduced during 5'RACE template-switching synthesis of TCR cDNA. TCRdb re-analysed the 5' RACE reads in MiXCR, keeping a single row per CDR3 protein. This table has tens of thousands of distinct CDR3 sequences, approximately 5.9% appearing once. There are 12 residues in the CDR3. The germline V gene has CDR1 LNHNV and CDR2 YYDKDF (reference sequence). V dropped 2 bases and J dropped 5 bases, with 6 bases sitting between them. Ten or more counts support this clonotype. As yet, its antigen is unknown. The receptor comes from a man aged 18 to 30 who received the YFV17D yellow fever vaccine. The sample here was CD4+ T cells sorted from PBMCs, taken approximately 15 days after the first yellow fever vaccination. The chain recombines TRBV15 with TRBJ2-5; no firm D call. CDR3 DNA sequence: TGTGCCACCAGCAGAAGGCTGGAGACCCAGTACTTC. It codes for CATSRRLETQYF.